This T cell receptor (beta chain) was identified in a study of CD4 and CD8 cells across lung adenocarcinoma regions. The patients had localized lung adenocarcinoma, a non-small cell subtype. MiXCR was run by TCRdb on the PCR reads, yielding one entry per CDR3 protein. The data hold approximately 7,700 distinct CDR3 sequences, with approximately 50% observed a single time. The source of this sequence is a female donor with lung adenocarcinoma. The CD4 and CD8 labels of this study may be unreliable. The material sequenced was CD4+ T cells from the center of a lung tumor.

CDR3 in DNA: TGTGCCAGCAGTGAACAGGGGGCTGCCGGGGCCAACGTCCTGACTTTC. This gives the protein CASSEQGAAGANVLTF. The chain couples TRBV6-1 to TRBJ2-6; 8 bases agree with TRBD1. V dropped 2 bases and J dropped 4; count of bases not matched to a gene: 4. Germline values: CDR1 MNHNS, CDR2 SASEGT. The CDR3 extends over 16 amino acids.